These 10 T cell receptor beta chains came from one sample sequenced in a study of blood T cell repertoires in COVID-19. Here immunoSEQ multiplex PCR was the method, and the copy in TCRdb shows in-frame clones only, minus some. This sample carries tens of thousands of clones, around 84% of them seen once, and the ten largest clones take 22%. Material for sequencing was peripheral blood. The receptors come from a woman aged 80 or over in a cohort sampled during active or convalescent COVID-19.

The chain couples TRBV19 to TRBJ2-2; 7 bases are a match to TRBD1. V was clipped by 9 bases and J by 2 bases; unmatched bases: 9. CDR3 size: 15 residues. The germline V gene encodes CDR1 LNHDA and CDR2 SQIVND (reference sequence). CDR3: CASRRGLANTGELFF. In nucleotides, the CDR3 is TGTGCCAGCCGAAGGGGGCTAGCTAACACCGGGGAGCTGTTTTTT.

This clone has a single count. The chain has TRBV15 and TRBJ2-2, with a weak D call TRBD2 (5 bases). The germline gives CDR1 LNHNV, CDR2 YYDKDF (reference sequence). V was cut by 7 bases and J by 0 bases, with 12 bases left in between. CDR3 length: 15 amino acids. In DNA, the CDR3 is TGTGCCACCAACGCTAAGCGGTCGAACACCGGGGAGCTGTTTTTT. Translating gives CATNAKRSNTGELFF.

The V call is TRBV6-5, the J call TRBJ2-7; TRBD2 is a possible D gene (5 bases). The length of the CDR3 is 15 residues. Germline V gives CDR1 MNHEY, CDR2 SVGAGI. V was trimmed by 0 bases and J by 3 bases, leaving 12 bases between them. The CDR3 DNA is TGTGCCAGCAGTTACTCAGGAACGGGAAGCTACGAGCAGTACTTC. Translating gives CASSYSGTGSYEQYF.

The J gene is TRBJ2-1, the V gene TRBV5-4; D possibly corresponds to TRBD2 (5 bases). CDR1 SGHNT and CDR2 YYREEE come from the germline V gene (reference sequence). V lost 2 bases and J lost 0, with 15 bases in between. The CDR3 totals 17 residues. This CDR3 reads CASSLRASPSSYNEQFF. For the CDR3, the DNA is TGTGCCAGCAGCTTACGTGCTAGCCCAAGCTCCTACAATGAGCAGTTCTTC.

The chain joins TRBV7-3 to TRBJ2-2; no clear D. The CDR3 covers 15 residues. Germline V gene sequence: CDR1 SGHTA, CDR2 FQGTGA. V was clipped by 4 bases and J by 1 base, with 10 bases between them. CDR3 residues: CASSSTALNTGELFF. The CDR3 DNA reads as TGTGCCAGCAGCTCCACTGCCCTGAACACCGGGGAGCTGTTTTTT.

The V gene is TRBV5-1, the J gene TRBJ2-2, with 10 nucleotides matching TRBD2. This CDR3 spans 16 amino acids. Germline CDR1 reads SGHRS; CDR2 reads YFSETQ. J gave up 4 bases and V 7 bases, and 10 bases lay outside the gene matches. CDR3 coding DNA: TGCGCCAGCTCAAGAATGGGACTAGCGCCCACCGGGGAGCTGTTTTTT. The encoded protein is CASSRMGLAPTGELFF.

The rearrangement links TRBV7-8 to TRBJ2-5, with D possibly TRBD2 on 5 matching bases. Germline V lookup: CDR1 SGHVS, CDR2 FQNEAQ. V was cut by 5 bases and J by 0 bases, with 13 bases left in between. The CDR3 has 15 residues. CDR3 sequence: CASSRAERYQETQYF. For the CDR3, the DNA is TGTGCCAGCAGCAGAGCGGAGAGATACCAAGAGACCCAGTACTTC.

This rearrangement joins TRBV7-2 to TRBJ1-1; D remains unclear. From germline, CDR1 is SGHTA and CDR2 FQGNSA. V was trimmed by 2 bases and J by 1 base, leaving 8 bases between them. The CDR3 spans 14 residues. The CDR3 coding sequence is TGTGCCAGCAGCTTATTGGGAGGGAACACTGAAGCTTTCTTT. Protein: CASSLLGGNTEAFF.

The CDR3, as DNA: TGTGCCAGCAACTACCGAGGCACTGAAGCTTTCTTT. Translation gives CASNYRGTEAFF. The rearrangement links TRBV2 to TRBJ1-1; D is uncertain. Per germline, CDR1 SNHLY and CDR2 FYNNEI. Trimming left V 7 bases short and J 4 bases short, with 10 bases between. The CDR3 has 12 amino acids.

The rearrangement joins TRBV30 to TRBJ2-5, with 8 bases lining up with TRBD2. The germline V gene has CDR1 GTSNPN and CDR2 SVGIG (reference sequence). There are 16 residues in the CDR3. CDR3 region: CGWSLGLGVGEETQYF. The DNA of the CDR3 is TGTGGTTGGTCCCTGGGACTAGGGGTCGGGGAGGAGACCCAGTACTTC.